The present entry profiles one T cell receptor beta chain with its context. Clones were sequenced by immunoSEQ multiplex PCR, and TCRdb holds only the in-frame ones, with some missing. The repertoire holds 58,000 or so clones, with about nine tenths as singletons. This entry belongs to a study of T cell changes during pregnancy in multiple sclerosis. The source of this sequence is a female donor in good health, enrolled as a control in a pregnancy study. The material sequenced was peripheral blood, taken in the first trimester of pregnancy.

CDR3 protein: CASSLTSDEQYF. The CDR3 DNA follows: TGTGCCAGCAGTTTAACCAGCGACGAGCAGTACTTC. This chain joins TRBV28 and TRBJ2-7; D remains unclear. Germline lookup yields CDR1 MDHEN and CDR2 SYDVKM. Trimming cost V 2 bases and J 5 bases, with 7 bases left between them. There are 12 residues in the CDR3.